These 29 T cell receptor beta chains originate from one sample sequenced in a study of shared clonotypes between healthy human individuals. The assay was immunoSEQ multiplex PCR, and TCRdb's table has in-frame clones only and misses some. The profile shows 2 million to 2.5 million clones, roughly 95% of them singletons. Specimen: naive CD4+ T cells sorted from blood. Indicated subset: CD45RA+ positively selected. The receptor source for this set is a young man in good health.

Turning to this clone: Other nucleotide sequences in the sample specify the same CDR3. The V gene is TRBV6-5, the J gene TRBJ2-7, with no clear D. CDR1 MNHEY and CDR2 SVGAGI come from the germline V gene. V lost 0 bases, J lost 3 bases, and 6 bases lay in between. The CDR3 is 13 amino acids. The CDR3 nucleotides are TGTGCCAGCAGTTACTCGGCAGACTACGAGCAGTACTTC. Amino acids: CASSYSADYEQYF.

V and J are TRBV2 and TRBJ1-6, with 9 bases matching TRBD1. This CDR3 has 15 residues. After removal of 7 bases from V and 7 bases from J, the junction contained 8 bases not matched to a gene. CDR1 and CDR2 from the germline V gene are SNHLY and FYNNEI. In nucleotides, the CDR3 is TGTGCCAGCACCGGGACAGGGTTTGGAAATTCACCCCTCCACTTT. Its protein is CASTGTGFGNSPLHF. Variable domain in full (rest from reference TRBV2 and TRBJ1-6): EPEVTQTPSHQVTQMGQEVILRCVPISNHLYFYWYRQILGQKVEFLVSFYNNEISEKSEIFDDQFSVERPDGSNFTLKIRSTKLEDSAMYFCASTGTGFGNSPLHFGNGTRLTVT.

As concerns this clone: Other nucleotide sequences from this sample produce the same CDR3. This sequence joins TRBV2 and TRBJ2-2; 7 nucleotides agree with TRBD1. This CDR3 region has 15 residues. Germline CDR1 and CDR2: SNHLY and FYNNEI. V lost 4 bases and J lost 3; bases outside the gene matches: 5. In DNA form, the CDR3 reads TGTGCCAGCAGTGGACAGGGATCGGACACCGGGGAGCTGTTTTTT. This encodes CASSGQGSDTGELFF. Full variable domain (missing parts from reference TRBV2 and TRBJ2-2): EPEVTQTPSHQVTQMGQEVILRCVPISNHLYFYWYRQILGQKVEFLVSFYNNEISEKSEIFDDQFSVERPDGSNFTLKIRSTKLEDSAMYFCASSGQGSDTGELFFGEGSRLTVL.

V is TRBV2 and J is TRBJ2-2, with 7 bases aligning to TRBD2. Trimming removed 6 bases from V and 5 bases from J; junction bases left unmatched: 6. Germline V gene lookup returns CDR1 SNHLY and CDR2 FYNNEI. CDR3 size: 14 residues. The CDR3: CASRETSTTGELFF. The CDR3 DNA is TGTGCCAGCAGGGAGACTAGCACAACCGGGGAGCTGTTTTTT.

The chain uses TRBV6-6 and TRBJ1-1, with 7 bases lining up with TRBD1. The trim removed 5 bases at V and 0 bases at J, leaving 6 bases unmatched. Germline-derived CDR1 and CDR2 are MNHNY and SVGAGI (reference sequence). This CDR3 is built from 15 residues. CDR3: CASSTGQIMNTEAFF. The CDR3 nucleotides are TGTGCCAGCAGTACGGGACAGATCATGAACACTGAAGCTTTCTTT.

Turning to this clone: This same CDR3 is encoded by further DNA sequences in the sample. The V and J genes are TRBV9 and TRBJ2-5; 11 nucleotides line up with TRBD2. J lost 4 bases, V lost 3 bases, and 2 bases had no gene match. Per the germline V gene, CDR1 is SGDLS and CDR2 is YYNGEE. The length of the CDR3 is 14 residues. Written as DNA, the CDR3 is TGTGCCAGCAGCGCCGGGACTAGCGGAGAGACCCAGTACTTC. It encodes CASSAGTSGETQYF.

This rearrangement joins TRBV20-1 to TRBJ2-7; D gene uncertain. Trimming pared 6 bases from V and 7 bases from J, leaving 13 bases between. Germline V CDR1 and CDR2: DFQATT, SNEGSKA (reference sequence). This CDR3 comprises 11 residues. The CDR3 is CSAQRSREQYF. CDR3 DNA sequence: TGCAGTGCGCAAAGGTCGAGGGAGCAGTACTTC.

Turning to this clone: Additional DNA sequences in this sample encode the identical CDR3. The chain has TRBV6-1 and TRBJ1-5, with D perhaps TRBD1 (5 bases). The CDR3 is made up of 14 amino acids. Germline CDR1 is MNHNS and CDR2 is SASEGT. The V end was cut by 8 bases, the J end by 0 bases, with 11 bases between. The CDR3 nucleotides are TGTGCCAGCTCGCTACAGGATAGCAATCAGCCCCAGCATTTT. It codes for CASSLQDSNQPQHF.

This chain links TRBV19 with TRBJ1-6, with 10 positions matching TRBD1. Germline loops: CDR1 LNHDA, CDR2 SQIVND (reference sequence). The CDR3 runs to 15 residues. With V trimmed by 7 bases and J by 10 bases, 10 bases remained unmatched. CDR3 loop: CASTLIGTGESPLHF. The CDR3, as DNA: TGTGCCAGTACTTTGATAGGGACAGGGGAATCACCCCTCCACTTT.

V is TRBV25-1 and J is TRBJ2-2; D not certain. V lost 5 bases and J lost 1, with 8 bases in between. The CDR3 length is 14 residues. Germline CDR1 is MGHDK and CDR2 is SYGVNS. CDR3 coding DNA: TGTGCCAGCAGTCCACCGGGGAACACCGGGGAGCTGTTTTTT. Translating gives CASSPPGNTGELFF.

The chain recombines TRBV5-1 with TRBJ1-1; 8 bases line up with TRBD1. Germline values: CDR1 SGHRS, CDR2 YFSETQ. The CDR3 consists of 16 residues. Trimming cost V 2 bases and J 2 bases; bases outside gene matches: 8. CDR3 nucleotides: TGCGCCAGCAGCTTCTTACAGGGGGTAACAAACACTGAAGCTTTCTTT. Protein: CASSFLQGVTNTEAFF.

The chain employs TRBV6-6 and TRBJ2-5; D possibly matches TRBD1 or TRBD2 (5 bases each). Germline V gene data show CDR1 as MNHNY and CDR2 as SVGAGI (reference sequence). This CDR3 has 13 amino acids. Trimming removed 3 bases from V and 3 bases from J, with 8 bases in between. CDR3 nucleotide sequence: TGTGCCAGCAGTTATGGGGGAAAAGAGACCCAGTACTTC. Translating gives CASSYGGKETQYF.

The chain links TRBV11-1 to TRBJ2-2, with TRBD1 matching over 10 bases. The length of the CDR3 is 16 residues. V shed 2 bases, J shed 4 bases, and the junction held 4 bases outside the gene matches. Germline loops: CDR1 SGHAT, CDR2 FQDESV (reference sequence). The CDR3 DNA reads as TGTGCCAGCAGCTTACCCCGGACAGGGGGCACCGGGGAGCTGTTTTTT. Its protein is CASSLPRTGGTGELFF.

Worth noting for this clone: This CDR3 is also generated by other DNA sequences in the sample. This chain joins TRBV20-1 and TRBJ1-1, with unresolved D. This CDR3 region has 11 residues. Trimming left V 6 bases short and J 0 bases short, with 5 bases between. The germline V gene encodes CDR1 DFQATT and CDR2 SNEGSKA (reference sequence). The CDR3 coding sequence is TGCAGTGCGTCCTTGAACACTGAAGCTTTCTTT. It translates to CSASLNTEAFF.

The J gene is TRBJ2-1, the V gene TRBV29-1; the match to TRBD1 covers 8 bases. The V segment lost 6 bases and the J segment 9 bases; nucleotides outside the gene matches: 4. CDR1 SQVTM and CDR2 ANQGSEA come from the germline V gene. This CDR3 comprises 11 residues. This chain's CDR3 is CSVNRGTEQFF. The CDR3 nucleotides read TGCAGCGTCAACAGGGGGACTGAGCAGTTCTTC.

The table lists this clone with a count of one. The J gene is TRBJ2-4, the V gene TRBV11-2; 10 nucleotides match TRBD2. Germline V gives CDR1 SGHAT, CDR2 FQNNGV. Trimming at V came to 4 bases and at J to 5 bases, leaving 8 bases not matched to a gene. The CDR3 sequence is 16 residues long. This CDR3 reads CASSSSLGLAENIQYF. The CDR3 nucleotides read TGTGCCAGCAGCTCCTCGCTCGGACTAGCGGAAAACATTCAGTACTTC. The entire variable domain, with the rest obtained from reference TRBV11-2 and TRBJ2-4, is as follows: EAGVAQSPRYKIIEKRQSVAFWCNPISGHATLYWYQQILGQGPKLLIQFQNNGVVDDSQLPKDRFSAERLKGVDSTLKIQPAKLEDSAVYLCASSSSLGLAENIQYFGAGTRLSVL.

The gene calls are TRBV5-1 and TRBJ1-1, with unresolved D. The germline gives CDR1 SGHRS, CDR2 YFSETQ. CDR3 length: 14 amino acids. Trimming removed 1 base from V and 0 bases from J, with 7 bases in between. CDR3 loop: CASSLLQMNTEAFF. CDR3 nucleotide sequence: TGCGCCAGCAGCTTGCTACAGATGAACACTGAAGCTTTCTTT.

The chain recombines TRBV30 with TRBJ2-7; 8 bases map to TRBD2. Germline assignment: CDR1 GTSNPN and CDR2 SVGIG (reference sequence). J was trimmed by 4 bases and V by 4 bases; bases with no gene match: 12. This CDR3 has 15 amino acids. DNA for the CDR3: TGTGCCTGGACCTCGGAGGGTAGCGGGATATACGAGCAGTACTTC. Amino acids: CAWTSEGSGIYEQYF.

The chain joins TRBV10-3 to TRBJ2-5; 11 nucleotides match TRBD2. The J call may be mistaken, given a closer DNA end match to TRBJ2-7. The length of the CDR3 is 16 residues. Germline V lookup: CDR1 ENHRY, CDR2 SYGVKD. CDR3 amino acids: CAISRIAGGPWYEQYF. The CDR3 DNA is TGTGCCATCAGTCGTATAGCGGGAGGGCCGTGGTACGAGCAGTACTTC.

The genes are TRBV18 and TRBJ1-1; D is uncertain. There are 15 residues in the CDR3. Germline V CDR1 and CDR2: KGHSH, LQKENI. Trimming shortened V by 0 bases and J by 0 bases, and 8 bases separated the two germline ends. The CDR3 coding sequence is TGTGCCAGCTCACCACCGGGCAATCTGAACACTGAAGCTTTCTTT. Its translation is CASSPPGNLNTEAFF. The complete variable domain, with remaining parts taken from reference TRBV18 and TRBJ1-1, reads NAGVMQNPRHLVRRRGQEARLRCSPMKGHSHVYWYRQLPEEGLKFMVYLQKENIIDESGMPKERFSAEFPKEGPSILRIQQVVRGDSAAYFCASSPPGNLNTEAFFGQGTRLTVV.

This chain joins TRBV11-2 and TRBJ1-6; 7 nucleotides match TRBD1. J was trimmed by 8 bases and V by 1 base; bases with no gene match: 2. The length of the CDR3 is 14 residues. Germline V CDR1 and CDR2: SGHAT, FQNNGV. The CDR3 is CASSLAQGDSPLHF. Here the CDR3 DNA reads TGTGCCAGCAGCTTAGCGCAGGGGGATTCACCCCTCCACTTT.

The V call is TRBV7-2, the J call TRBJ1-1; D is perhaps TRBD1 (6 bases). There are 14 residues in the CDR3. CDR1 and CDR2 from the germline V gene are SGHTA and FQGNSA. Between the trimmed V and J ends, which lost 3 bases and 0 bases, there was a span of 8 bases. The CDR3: CASSFGGLNTEAFF. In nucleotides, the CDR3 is TGTGCCAGCAGCTTTGGGGGCTTGAACACTGAAGCTTTCTTT.

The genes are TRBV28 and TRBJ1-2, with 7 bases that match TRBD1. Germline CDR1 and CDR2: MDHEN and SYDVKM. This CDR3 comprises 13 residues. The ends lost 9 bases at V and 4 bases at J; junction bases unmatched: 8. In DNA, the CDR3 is TGTGCCAGTATGGTACAGGGGACCTATGGCTACACCTTC. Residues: CASMVQGTYGYTF.

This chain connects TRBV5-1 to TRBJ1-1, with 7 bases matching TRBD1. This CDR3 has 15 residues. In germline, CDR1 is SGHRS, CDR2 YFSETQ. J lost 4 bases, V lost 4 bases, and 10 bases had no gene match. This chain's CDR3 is CASSPAGGRGTEAFF. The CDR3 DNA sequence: TGCGCCAGCAGCCCAGCAGGGGGAAGGGGCACTGAAGCTTTCTTT.

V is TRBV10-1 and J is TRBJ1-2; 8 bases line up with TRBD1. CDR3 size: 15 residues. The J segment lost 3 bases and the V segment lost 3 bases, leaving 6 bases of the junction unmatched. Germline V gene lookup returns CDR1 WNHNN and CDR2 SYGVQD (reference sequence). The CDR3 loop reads CASSDRGRVDYGYTF. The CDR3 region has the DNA TGCGCCAGCAGTGACAGGGGGCGTGTCGACTATGGCTACACCTTC.

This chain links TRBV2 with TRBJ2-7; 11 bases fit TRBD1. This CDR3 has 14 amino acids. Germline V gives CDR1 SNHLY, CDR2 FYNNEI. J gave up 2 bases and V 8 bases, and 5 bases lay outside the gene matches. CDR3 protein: CASAQDRGPYEQYF. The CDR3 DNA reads TGTGCCAGCGCCCAGGACAGGGGGCCCTACGAGCAGTACTTC.

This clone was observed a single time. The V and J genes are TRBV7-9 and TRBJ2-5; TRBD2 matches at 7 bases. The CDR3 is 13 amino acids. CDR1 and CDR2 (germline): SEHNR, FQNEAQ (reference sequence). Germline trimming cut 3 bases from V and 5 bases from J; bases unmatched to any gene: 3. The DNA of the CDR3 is TGTGCCAGCAGCTTTTATAGCGGGGAGACCCAGTACTTC. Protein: CASSFYSGETQYF.

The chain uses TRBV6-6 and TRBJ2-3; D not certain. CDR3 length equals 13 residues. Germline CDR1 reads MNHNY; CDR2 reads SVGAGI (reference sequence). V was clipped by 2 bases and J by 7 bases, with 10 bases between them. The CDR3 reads CASSYRVPNTQYF. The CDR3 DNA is TGTGCCAGCAGTTACCGGGTTCCAAATACGCAGTATTTT.

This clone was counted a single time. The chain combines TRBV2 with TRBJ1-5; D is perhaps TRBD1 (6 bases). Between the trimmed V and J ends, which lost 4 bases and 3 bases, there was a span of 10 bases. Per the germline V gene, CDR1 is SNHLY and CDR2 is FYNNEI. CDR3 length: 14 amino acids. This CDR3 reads CASSGGQNNQPQHF. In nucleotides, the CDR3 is TGTGCCAGCAGTGGGGGGCAGAACAATCAGCCCCAGCATTTT.